This is a list of T cell receptor beta chains from one sample in a study of CD8+ T cells in alopecia areata. Profiling relied on immunoSEQ multiplex PCR, and the TCRdb table lists in-frame clones only, not all of them. The sample lists some 150,000 clones, roughly 64% occurring once. The input for sequencing was CD4+ T cells sorted from blood, taken at week 0. These receptors all stem from a human donor with alopecia areata. The conserved cysteine and the conserved F or W are not part of the CDR3 here. Fields, in order: J gene, V gene, CDR3 protein.

>TRBJ1-2|TRBV29-1
SGSGNYGYT
>TRBJ2-1|TRBV4-1
ASSQGLAFALDNEQF
>TRBJ1-4|TRBV15
ATSSREREKLF
>TRBJ2-1|TRBV5-4
ASSPSAATVNEQF
>TRBJ1-6|TRBV2
ASSPTGHLTDNSPLH
>TRBJ2-7|TRBV30
AWTRDSLYEQY
>TRBJ2-6|TRBV4-3
ASSQALQGGFSGANVLT
>TRBJ1-1|TRBV7-9
ASSSQGTGAF
>TRBJ2-5|TRBV30
AWSDGRKETQY
>TRBJ1-6|TRBV9
ASSALGDSPLH
>TRBJ2-5|TRBV30
AWSPLRGYQETQY
>TRBJ1-1|TRBV5-1
ASSSETVNTEAF
>TRBJ2-1|TRBV7-2
ASSLASGYNEQF
>TRBJ1-2|TRBV6-1
ASRENYGYT
>TRBJ2-6|TRBV2
ASSEQGTTGANVLT
>TRBJ1-2|TRBV4-2
ASSPTTTTGGYT
>TRBJ2-5|TRBV29-1
SASAGAGETQY
>TRBJ2-4|TRBV25-1
ASSASPPAKNIQY
>TRBJ2-3|TRBV7-7
ASSLRQGSTDTQY
>TRBJ1-6|TRBV6-1
ASSDRDYNSPLH
>TRBJ1-1|TRBV23-1
ASSQRTGEDTEAF
>TRBJ1-2|TRBV30
AWSLNRGHGYT
>TRBJ1-4|TRBV7-2
ASTLRQGEKLF
>TRBJ2-2|TRBV7-3
ASSISTGGLTGELF
>TRBJ1-1|TRBV19
ASSPWGVKHTEAF
>TRBJ1-5|TRBV9
ASDRLGGNQPQH
>TRBJ2-1|TRBV29-1
SLAGGRNEQF
>TRBJ2-1|TRBV15
ATSRRQGHEQF
>TRBJ1-1|TRBV5-6
ASSLAPRAAVEAF
>TRBJ2-1|TRBV4-3
ASSLRAGGGDEQF
>TRBJ2-7|TRBV30
AWSEDRATYEQY
>TRBJ1-6|TRBV19
ASKKQSSYNSPLH
>TRBJ1-5|TRBV19
ASSIDEGDVESGNQPQH
>TRBJ2-4|TRBV7-2
ASRGDRDIQY
>TRBJ2-5|TRBV11-2
ASSPPSLGETQY
>TRBJ2-1|TRBV6-5
ASNRGRGEQF